This T cell receptor beta chain was found in a study of cytomegalovirus exposure and HLA in healthy donors. Study findings and constraints: The study flagged about 150 TCR beta chains as cytomegalovirus-associated. The tendency of first-cohort TCR clusters to co-occur in the roughly 120 validation repertoires was identified by a subsequent analysis. Reports indicated that the classifier achieved high specificity and sensitivity in diagnosing cytomegalovirus status.

Here immunoSEQ multiplex PCR was the method, and the copy in TCRdb shows in-frame clones only, minus some. The sample yields 150,000 to 180,000 clones, approximately 86% seen once. As concerns this clone: The antigen is unknown.

CDR3 length equals 16 residues. Per the germline V gene, CDR1 is MNHEY and CDR2 is SMNVEV (reference sequence). The V gene end was trimmed by 4 bases and the J gene end by 0 bases; junction bases not matched to a gene: 6. The donors were in the roughly 130-subject validation cohort, distinct from the approximately 670-subject first cohort. This receptor was identified in a man between 18 and 35 years old in good health and CMV-seropositive. The sequenced sample consisted of PBMCs. The rearrangement joins TRBV27 to TRBJ2-3, with 8 bases aligning to TRBD2. CDR3 nucleotide sequence: TGTGCCAGCAGTTCGGAGCGGGGGAGTAGCACAGATACGCAGTATTTT. Translating it yields CASSSERGSSTDTQYF.